These 15 T cell receptor beta chains were sequenced from one sample in a study of CD8 T cells in Susac syndrome. Random hexamers were used to reverse transcribe an amount of roughly 0.45 to 1 ug RNA. One entry per CDR3 protein results from TCRdb running MiXCR on the immunoSEQ multiplex PCR reads. Of roughly 200,000 distinct CDR3 sequences listed, approximately 94% were seen once; the top ten hold around 0.093%. The material sequenced was CD4+ T cells from PBMCs. The source of these receptors is a human donor with multiple sclerosis.

This clonotype was detected only once. The chain links TRBV5-1 to TRBJ2-7, with 8 bases aligning to TRBD1. The CDR3 consists of 13 residues. Looked up from germline, CDR1 is SGHRS and CDR2 is YFSETQ. With 5 bases clipped from V and 5 bases from J, the junction kept 6 bases outside the gene matches. CDR3 in DNA: TGCGCCAGCAGTCCACAGGGGGGACACGAGCAGTACTTC. Protein: CASSPQGGHEQYF.

V gene TRBV5-1 combines with J gene TRBJ2-3, with 9 bases identical to TRBD1. The germline V gene encodes CDR1 SGHRS and CDR2 YFSETQ. V lost 1 base and J lost 3; bases outside the gene matches: 3. This CDR3 is built from 15 residues. This CDR3 is CASSLRTGVTDTQYF. CDR3 in DNA: TGCGCCAGCAGCTTGAGGACAGGGGTGACAGATACGCAGTATTTT.

This clonotype was seen once. This chain connects TRBV27 to TRBJ2-7, with 9 bases identical to TRBD2. Germline V lookup: CDR1 MNHEY, CDR2 SMNVEV (reference sequence). J gave up 6 bases and V 4 bases, and 4 bases lay outside the gene matches. This CDR3 is 13 amino acids long. The CDR3 DNA sequence: TGTGCCAGCAGTTGGCGGGGGGGCCCCGAGCAGTACTTC. Amino acids: CASSWRGGPEQYF.

The chain employs TRBV25-1 and TRBJ2-5; 8 bases fit TRBD2. The CDR3 consists of 17 residues. V shed 4 bases and J 2 bases; nucleotides not matched to a gene: 12. CDR1 is MGHDK, CDR2 SYGVNS, per germline. In DNA, the CDR3 is TGTGCCAGCAGTGCCATAGCCGGACTAGCCGCTCAAGAGACCCAGTACTTC. Its translation is CASSAIAGLAAQETQYF. The full variable domain, its missing parts supplied by reference TRBV25-1 and TRBJ2-5, is EADIYQTPRYLVIGTGKKITLECSQTMGHDKMYWYQQDPGMELHLIHYSYGVNSTEKGDLSSESTVSRIRTEHFPLTLESARPSHTSQYLCASSAIAGLAAQETQYFGPGTRLLVL.

Only one count was recorded for this clonotype. The rearrangement uses TRBV20-1 and TRBJ2-7; the D gene could be TRBD1 or TRBD2 (5 bases each). V was trimmed by 0 bases and J by 0 bases, leaving 15 bases between them. The CDR3 spans 16 residues. The germline V gene encodes CDR1 DFQATT and CDR2 SNEGSKA (reference sequence). The CDR3 spells CSARDLAGASSYEQYF. DNA of the CDR3: TGCAGTGCTAGAGATTTAGCCGGGGCAAGCTCCTACGAGCAGTACTTC.

J is TRBJ1-2 and V is TRBV20-1; D may be TRBD1 (5 bases). V lost 0 bases, J lost 4 bases, and 9 bases lay in between. The germline gives CDR1 DFQATT, CDR2 SNEGSKA (reference sequence). This CDR3 has 13 residues. CDR3 amino acids: CSARDPRGYGYTF. CDR3 nucleotides: TGCAGTGCTAGAGACCCTAGGGGCTATGGCTACACCTTC.

The rearrangement joins TRBV6-1 to TRBJ2-1; D perhaps matches TRBD1 (6 bases). The CDR3 runs to 20 residues. Germline loops: CDR1 MNHNS, CDR2 SASEGT. Trimming removed 7 bases at V and 0 bases at J, with 28 bases between. DNA for the CDR3: TGTGCCAGCACCGCCGAGGGCAGGGGATTGGGAGTAGGCTCCTACAATGAGCAGTTCTTC. Its translation: CASTAEGRGLGVGSYNEQFF.

CDR3 bases: TGTGCCAGCAGCCCGACTAGATTGAGGTCGGCCAAAAACATTCAGTACTTC. Translating gives CASSPTRLRSAKNIQYF. This sequence joins TRBV11-2 and TRBJ2-4, with TRBD2 as a possible D gene (6 bases). The CDR3 consists of 17 residues. V was cut by 5 bases and J by 1 base, with 18 bases left in between. Germline V gene data show CDR1 as SGHAT and CDR2 as FQNNGV.

The chain employs TRBV29-1 and TRBJ1-5, with 10 bases aligning to TRBD1. Germline V gene data show CDR1 as SQVTM and CDR2 as ANQGSEA. The CDR3 length is 13 residues. V shed 6 bases and J 4 bases; nucleotides not matched to a gene: 3. The CDR3 DNA reads TGCAGCGTCGGGACAGGGGTAAATCAGCCCCAGCATTTT. Translating it yields CSVGTGVNQPQHF.

The chain recombines TRBV6-6 with TRBJ1-1; possible D gene TRBD1, 5 bases. Germline loops: CDR1 MNHNY, CDR2 SVGAGI (reference sequence). V lost 2 bases and J 4 bases, leaving 11 bases between the germline ends. The CDR3 has 14 amino acids. The CDR3 DNA sequence: TGTGCCAGCAGTTACCCGGGACGTGGCACTGAAGCTTTCTTT. Translated, it gives CASSYPGRGTEAFF.

J is TRBJ1-2 and V is TRBV28; D is undetermined. This CDR3 spans 12 amino acids. Germline CDR1 reads MDHEN; CDR2 reads SYDVKM. Between the trimmed V and J ends, which lost 4 bases and 5 bases, there was a span of 8 bases. In DNA form, the CDR3 reads TGTGCCAGCAGTTACGACGGTTATGGCTACACCTTC. Encoded protein: CASSYDGYGYTF.

The chain combines TRBV30 with TRBJ1-1, with no clear D. V lost 0 bases, J lost 2 bases, and 10 bases lay in between. This CDR3 is 14 amino acids long. Looked up from germline, CDR1 is GTSNPN and CDR2 is SVGIG (reference sequence). CDR3 coding DNA: TGTGCCTGGAGTGTAACCCACGGTAACACTGAAGCTTTCTTT. Its translation: CAWSVTHGNTEAFF.

This clonotype was found once. In DNA, the CDR3 is TGCAGCGAGGCCAGCGGGGGCACAGATACGCAGTATTTT. This sequence encodes CSEASGGTDTQYF. The chain couples TRBV29-1 to TRBJ2-3; the match to TRBD2 covers 7 bases. The trim removed 7 bases at V and 1 base at J, leaving 5 bases unmatched. The CDR3 spans 13 residues. Germline lookup yields CDR1 SQVTM and CDR2 ANQGSEA.

The chain recombines TRBV29-1 with TRBJ2-7; TRBD1 matches 12 bases. J lost 7 bases, V lost 6 bases, and 10 bases had no gene match. In germline, CDR1 is SQVTM, CDR2 ANQGSEA. CDR3 length: 14 residues. CDR3: CSVEPGQGAREQYF. For the CDR3, the DNA is TGCAGCGTAGAACCGGGACAGGGGGCTAGAGAGCAGTACTTC.

This sequence joins TRBV6-6 and TRBJ2-2; TRBD1 is a possible D gene (6 bases). The V gene lost 6 bases and the J gene lost 5 bases, with 16 bases spanning the gap. This CDR3 region has 15 residues. The germline gives CDR1 MNHNY, CDR2 SVGAGI (reference sequence). The CDR3 region is CASSGRDTRTGELFF. As DNA, the CDR3 is TGTGCCAGCAGCGGCCGGGACACGCGAACCGGGGAGCTGTTTTTT.